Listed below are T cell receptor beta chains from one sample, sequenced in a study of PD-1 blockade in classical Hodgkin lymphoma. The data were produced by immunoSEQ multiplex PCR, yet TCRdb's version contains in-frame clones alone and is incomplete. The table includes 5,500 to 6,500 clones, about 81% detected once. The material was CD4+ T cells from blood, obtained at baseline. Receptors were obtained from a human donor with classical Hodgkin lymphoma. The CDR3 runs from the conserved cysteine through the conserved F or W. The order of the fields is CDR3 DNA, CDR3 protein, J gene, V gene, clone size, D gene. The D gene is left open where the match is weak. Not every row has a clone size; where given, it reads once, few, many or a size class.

CDR3nt: TGTGCCAGCAGTGGGGATCGACTGGGGTCTGGGGCCAACGTCCTGACTTTC; CDR3aa: CASSGDRLGSGANVLTF; j_gene: TRBJ2-6; v_gene: TRBV2; abundance: .; d_gene: .
CDR3nt: TGTGCCAGCAGCCCCGGGACCCCTCTAGGGGATGAGCAGTTCTTC; CDR3aa: CASSPGTPLGDEQFF; j_gene: TRBJ2-1; v_gene: TRBV7-3; abundance: .; d_gene: .
CDR3nt: TGTGCCAGCAGCCCGGGGACAGTTGGCACCGGGGAGCTGTTTTTT; CDR3aa: CASSPGTVGTGELFF; j_gene: TRBJ2-2; v_gene: TRBV5-5; abundance: .; d_gene: TRBD1
CDR3nt: TGTGCCAGCATCCCAATCTGGGGCAACTATGGCTACACCTTC; CDR3aa: CASIPIWGNYGYTF; j_gene: TRBJ1-2; v_gene: TRBV7-9; abundance: .; d_gene: .
CDR3nt: TGTGCCAGCAGTGAAATGGGCCTAGCCAAAAACATTCAGTACTTC; CDR3aa: CASSEMGLAKNIQYF; j_gene: TRBJ2-4; v_gene: TRBV25-1; abundance: .; d_gene: .
CDR3nt: TGTGCCAGCAGTTTCGCGGGACTGATGAACTATGGCTACACCTTC; CDR3aa: CASSFAGLMNYGYTF; j_gene: TRBJ1-2; v_gene: TRBV27; abundance: .; d_gene: .
CDR3nt: TGCGCCACCTACGGGGCGTCTAGCACAGATACGCAGTATTTT; CDR3aa: CATYGASSTDTQYF; j_gene: TRBJ2-3; v_gene: TRBV10-2; abundance: .; d_gene: .
CDR3nt: TGCAGCGTTGACGAGGGGGCCAGATCCTATGGCTACACCTTC; CDR3aa: CSVDEGARSYGYTF; j_gene: TRBJ1-2; v_gene: TRBV29-1; abundance: few; d_gene: TRBD1
CDR3nt: TGTGCCAGCAGCTTCGGGACAGCCTATAATTCACCCCTCCACTTT; CDR3aa: CASSFGTAYNSPLHF; j_gene: TRBJ1-6; v_gene: TRBV5-6; abundance: .; d_gene: TRBD1
CDR3nt: TGTGCCAGCAGGCGACAGGAAGGGGCCACTGAAGCTTTCTTT; CDR3aa: CASRRQEGATEAFF; j_gene: TRBJ1-1; v_gene: TRBV6-6; abundance: .; d_gene: .
CDR3nt: TGCGCCAGCGGATTCTCACCCCTCCACTTT; CDR3aa: CASGFSPLHF; j_gene: TRBJ1-6; v_gene: TRBV4-3; abundance: .; d_gene: .
CDR3nt: TGTGCCAGCAGATTTACACAGGGGGCGCCCCAGACCCAGTACTTC; CDR3aa: CASRFTQGAPQTQYF; j_gene: TRBJ2-5; v_gene: TRBV6-5; abundance: .; d_gene: TRBD1
CDR3nt: TGTGCCAGCAGCCTCTCACTCGGCTACACCTTC; CDR3aa: CASSLSLGYTF; j_gene: TRBJ1-2; v_gene: TRBV7-2; abundance: .; d_gene: .
CDR3nt: TGTGCCAGCAGCGCGACAGGGGATGGCTACACCTTC; CDR3aa: CASSATGDGYTF; j_gene: TRBJ1-2; v_gene: TRBV7-2; abundance: .; d_gene: TRBD1
CDR3nt: TGTGCCAGCAGCTCCGACAGAAATGAACACTGGAAAGCTTTCTTT; CDR3aa: CASSSDRNEHWKAFF; j_gene: TRBJ1-1; v_gene: TRBV7-6; abundance: .; d_gene: .
CDR3nt: TGTGCCAGCAGCCCCATTAGGGGCTCCTACGAGCAGTACTTC; CDR3aa: CASSPIRGSYEQYF; j_gene: TRBJ2-7; v_gene: TRBV5-4; abundance: .; d_gene: .
CDR3nt: TGCAGCGTTGGACAGAAGTATGGCTACACCTTC; CDR3aa: CSVGQKYGYTF; j_gene: TRBJ1-2; v_gene: TRBV29-1; abundance: .; d_gene: .
CDR3nt: TGTGCCAGCAGCCCAAGTCCCGCAGGAAACACCATATATTTT; CDR3aa: CASSPSPAGNTIYF; j_gene: TRBJ1-3; v_gene: TRBV5-5; abundance: .; d_gene: .
CDR3nt: TGTGCCAGCAGTTTAGGTATCCAAGAGACCCAGTACTTC; CDR3aa: CASSLGIQETQYF; j_gene: TRBJ2-5; v_gene: TRBV28; abundance: .; d_gene: .
CDR3nt: TGTGCCAGCAGTTGGAGTCAGGCGGCCGGGGAGCTGTTTTTT; CDR3aa: CASSWSQAAGELFF; j_gene: TRBJ2-2; v_gene: TRBV27; abundance: .; d_gene: .
CDR3nt: TGTGCCATCAGGGTTTCAGGACCCAATTCACCCCTCCACTTT; CDR3aa: CAIRVSGPNSPLHF; j_gene: TRBJ1-6; v_gene: TRBV10-3; abundance: .; d_gene: .
CDR3nt: TGTGCCAGCAGCTCGTTCCCCAGGGGACGAAACACTGAAGCTTTCTTT; CDR3aa: CASSSFPRGRNTEAFF; j_gene: TRBJ1-1; v_gene: TRBV7-2; abundance: few; d_gene: .
CDR3nt: TGTGCCAGCACCACCCTCCGAGGATCGGGACTCCCTATTAGGCAGTTCTTC; CDR3aa: CASTTLRGSGLPIRQFF; j_gene: TRBJ2-1; v_gene: TRBV25-1; abundance: .; d_gene: .
CDR3nt: TGTGCCAGCAGCTTAGATTGGGGAATGAACACTGAAGCTTTCTTT; CDR3aa: CASSLDWGMNTEAFF; j_gene: TRBJ1-1; v_gene: TRBV11-2; abundance: .; d_gene: .
CDR3nt: TGTGCCAGCAGGGTCCTAGCGGGGGGCTACGAGCAGTACTTC; CDR3aa: CASRVLAGGYEQYF; j_gene: TRBJ2-7; v_gene: TRBV6-6; abundance: .; d_gene: TRBD2
CDR3nt: TGTGCCAGTAGTACCCGGACAGGAGATTCACCCCTCCACTTT; CDR3aa: CASSTRTGDSPLHF; j_gene: TRBJ1-6; v_gene: TRBV19; abundance: few; d_gene: TRBD1
CDR3nt: TGTGCCAGCAGCTTGTCGGCCCCCAATGAGCAGTTCTTC; CDR3aa: CASSLSAPNEQFF; j_gene: TRBJ2-1; v_gene: TRBV5-5; abundance: once; d_gene: .
CDR3nt: TGCAGCGTGGGACTAGCGGGGAAAGATACGCAGTATTTT; CDR3aa: CSVGLAGKDTQYF; j_gene: TRBJ2-3; v_gene: TRBV29-1; abundance: .; d_gene: TRBD2
CDR3nt: TGTGCCAGCAGCGTAAATTCAGGGGCCTATGGCTACACCTTC; CDR3aa: CASSVNSGAYGYTF; j_gene: TRBJ1-2; v_gene: TRBV9; abundance: .; d_gene: .
CDR3nt: TGTGCCCCCTTTCTGTGGGTTAGGGAAAATGGCTACACCTTC; CDR3aa: CAPFLWVRENGYTF; j_gene: TRBJ1-2; v_gene: TRBV6-4; abundance: .; d_gene: .
CDR3nt: TGTGCCAGCAGTTATCGTTATGAGCAGTACTTC; CDR3aa: CASSYRYEQYF; j_gene: TRBJ2-7; v_gene: TRBV2; abundance: .; d_gene: .
CDR3nt: TGCGCCAGCAGCCAAGGGCGCGGCTACACCTTC; CDR3aa: CASSQGRGYTF; j_gene: TRBJ1-2; v_gene: TRBV4-1; abundance: few; d_gene: .
CDR3nt: TGTGCCATCACCCAAGACCGCACAGATACGCAGTATTTT; CDR3aa: CAITQDRTDTQYF; j_gene: TRBJ2-3; v_gene: TRBV10-3; abundance: .; d_gene: .
CDR3nt: TGCGCCAGCAGTCACCTATGTTCTCAGCACACCGGGGAGCTGTTTTTT; CDR3aa: CASSHLCSQHTGELFF; j_gene: TRBJ2-2; v_gene: TRBV23-1; abundance: .; d_gene: .
CDR3nt: TGTGCCAGCAGCCGCCGACAGGGCGGAGATACGCAGTATTTT; CDR3aa: CASSRRQGGDTQYF; j_gene: TRBJ2-3; v_gene: TRBV14; abundance: few; d_gene: TRBD1
CDR3nt: TGTGCCAGCAGCTCCGGACAGGGGGTCTATGGCTACACCTTC; CDR3aa: CASSSGQGVYGYTF; j_gene: TRBJ1-2; v_gene: TRBV5-8; abundance: .; d_gene: TRBD1
CDR3nt: TGTGCCAGCAGCTTAGTTATCGCGTTCCAGCAGTTCTTC; CDR3aa: CASSLVIAFQQFF; j_gene: TRBJ2-1; v_gene: TRBV7-2; abundance: .; d_gene: .
CDR3nt: TGTGCCAGCAGGGTGATGTTAGCGGGGGACTCCTACGAGCAGTACTTC; CDR3aa: CASRVMLAGDSYEQYF; j_gene: TRBJ2-7; v_gene: TRBV11-2; abundance: .; d_gene: TRBD2
CDR3nt: TGTGCCAGCAGCATCCTAGGGGAGAACACTGAAGCTTTCTTT; CDR3aa: CASSILGENTEAFF; j_gene: TRBJ1-1; v_gene: TRBV7-9; abundance: .; d_gene: .
CDR3nt: TGTGCCAGTAGGAAGACAGGGGCTAATGAAAAACTGTTTTTT; CDR3aa: CASRKTGANEKLFF; j_gene: TRBJ1-4; v_gene: TRBV19; abundance: .; d_gene: TRBD1
CDR3nt: TGTGCCAGCACTTTCGGGCAGGGGCTAGGGGGCTACACCTTC; CDR3aa: CASTFGQGLGGYTF; j_gene: TRBJ1-2; v_gene: TRBV28; abundance: .; d_gene: .
CDR3nt: TGTGCCAGCAGCTTACAACCTCTGGGTACCAATGAGCAGTTCTTC; CDR3aa: CASSLQPLGTNEQFF; j_gene: TRBJ2-1; v_gene: TRBV7-2; abundance: .; d_gene: .
CDR3nt: TGTGCCAGCCCTGCAGGGGGCATAGGTGGCTACACCTTC; CDR3aa: CASPAGGIGGYTF; j_gene: TRBJ1-2; v_gene: TRBV7-9; abundance: few; d_gene: TRBD1
CDR3nt: TGCGCCAGCAGCTTGGGGACCCAAGGGACAGATACGCAGTATTTT; CDR3aa: CASSLGTQGTDTQYF; j_gene: TRBJ2-3; v_gene: TRBV5-1; abundance: .; d_gene: .
CDR3nt: TGTGCCACGGGACTTTCAGCTTACGAGCAGTACTTC; CDR3aa: CATGLSAYEQYF; j_gene: TRBJ2-7; v_gene: TRBV28; abundance: .; d_gene: .
CDR3nt: TGTGCCAGCAGCGCACAGGGGGCCCAAGAGACCCAGTACTTC; CDR3aa: CASSAQGAQETQYF; j_gene: TRBJ2-5; v_gene: TRBV7-2; abundance: .; d_gene: TRBD1
CDR3nt: TGTGCCAGCAGGTCGGACAGAAACCAAGAGACCCAGTACTTC; CDR3aa: CASRSDRNQETQYF; j_gene: TRBJ2-5; v_gene: TRBV6-6; abundance: .; d_gene: .
CDR3nt: TGCGCCAGCAGCCCTGTTGGGACAGCGAAATCAGCCCAGCATTTT; CDR3aa: CASSPVGTAKSAQHF; j_gene: TRBJ1-5; v_gene: TRBV5-1; abundance: .; d_gene: TRBD1
CDR3nt: TGTGCCAGTAGATCACTCCGACAGGGTGTGGGCACCGGGGAGCTGTTTTTT; CDR3aa: CASRSLRQGVGTGELFF; j_gene: TRBJ2-2; v_gene: TRBV19; abundance: .; d_gene: TRBD1
CDR3nt: TGTGCCAGCAGCCAAATGACAGGGGGCCGCCACGAGCAGTACTTC; CDR3aa: CASSQMTGGRHEQYF; j_gene: TRBJ2-7; v_gene: TRBV13; abundance: .; d_gene: TRBD1
CDR3nt: TGTGCCAGCAGCTCTGGTAGGGGGCTGGGGACTGAAGCTTTCTTT; CDR3aa: CASSSGRGLGTEAFF; j_gene: TRBJ1-1; v_gene: TRBV5-4; abundance: .; d_gene: TRBD1
CDR3nt: TGTGCCAGCAGCGAGCGGGGGGGTCCCACAGATACGCAGTATTTT; CDR3aa: CASSERGGPTDTQYF; j_gene: TRBJ2-3; v_gene: TRBV7-3; abundance: .; d_gene: TRBD2
CDR3nt: TGTGCCAGCAGTTACCCGTCGGGTGGCTACACCTTC; CDR3aa: CASSYPSGGYTF; j_gene: TRBJ1-2; v_gene: TRBV6-5; abundance: .; d_gene: .
CDR3nt: TGTGCCAGTAGTCGGACAGGAAACACTGAAGCTTTCTTT; CDR3aa: CASSRTGNTEAFF; j_gene: TRBJ1-1; v_gene: TRBV19; abundance: few; d_gene: TRBD1
CDR3nt: TGTGCCAGCAGCCCCCGCGGTGGCGAGAGGTCACCCCTCCACTTT; CDR3aa: CASSPRGGERSPLHF; j_gene: TRBJ1-6; v_gene: TRBV7-3; abundance: large; d_gene: .